Included here is one T cell receptor (beta chain) sequence, with context. There are 16 residues in the CDR3. The germline gives CDR1 LNHDA, CDR2 SQIVND (reference sequence). Germline trimming cut 1 base from V and 7 bases from J; bases unmatched to any gene: 3. This entry belongs to a study of blood T cell repertoires in COVID-19. In the original analysis: Reference gene primer amplification gave nucleated cell count estimates. TCRdb keeps only in-frame clones here, not all; method: immunoSEQ multiplex PCR. V, J and clone size were drawn from that table, and D and trimming were deduced from the DNA. The repertoire includes over 150,000 clones, around four fifths of them detected once, and 2.5% to 3% sits in the top ten.

The sample comprised peripheral blood. This TCR was recovered from a man between 65 and 85 years old with acute or convalescent COVID-19. J is TRBJ2-1 and V is TRBV19, with TRBD2 identical over 14 bases. For the CDR3, the DNA is TGTGCCAGTAGTATAGGCTGGACTAGCGGGGGGAATGAGCAGTTCTTC. Its translation is CASSIGWTSGGNEQFF.